These 23 T cell receptor beta chains came from one sample sequenced in a study of neurological immune-mediated disorders. TCRdb reanalysed the 5' RACE reads using MiXCR and keeps one entry per CDR3 protein. The repertoire holds under 45,000 distinct CDR3 sequences, with about 14% as singletons. The sequencing input was CD4+ T cells from blood. These TCRs come from a woman aged 55-69 years with HTLV-1-associated myelopathy (HAM/TSP).

This clonotype was counted many times. The CDR3 nucleotides read TGCGCCAGCAGCTTGCCCTCGACAGGGGGTGCCGGGGAGCTGTTTTTT. Residues: CASSLPSTGGAGELFF. The chain has TRBV5-1 and TRBJ2-2; 9 nucleotides agree with TRBD1. Germline CDR1 is SGHRS and CDR2 is YFSETQ. CDR3 length equals 16 residues. V trimming: 1 base; J trimming: 6 bases; junction bases outside the gene matches: 7.

This clonotype was counted ten times or more. This rearrangement joins TRBV5-6 to TRBJ2-1, with TRBD1 matching 12 bases. The germline V gene encodes CDR1 SGHDT and CDR2 YYEEEE. This CDR3 comprises 15 residues. J gave up 8 bases and V 3 bases, and 6 bases lay outside the gene matches. In nucleotides, the CDR3 is TGTGCCAGCAGCTCTACCGGGACAGGGGGCGATGAGCAGTTCTTC. Translation gives CASSSTGTGGDEQFF.

J is TRBJ2-3 and V is TRBV6-5, with TRBD2 matching 11 bases. Germline trimming cut 2 bases from V and 8 bases from J; bases unmatched to any gene: 6. Germline loops: CDR1 MNHEY, CDR2 SVGAGI. The CDR3 is 15 amino acids. The CDR3 spells CASSYLGLAGGTQYF. CDR3 in DNA: TGTGCCAGCAGTTACCTAGGACTAGCGGGTGGTACGCAGTATTTT.

In this sample, this clonotype turned up many times. This chain joins TRBV19 and TRBJ1-2; a weak D match, TRBD1 (5 bases). Germline CDR1 LNHDA, CDR2 SQIVND (reference sequence). Trimming stripped 4 bases from V and 3 bases from J, with 9 bases between. The CDR3 is 13 amino acids. The CDR3: CASSTRQYYGYTF. The CDR3 bases are TGTGCCAGTAGTACTCGACAGTACTATGGCTACACCTTC.

This clonotype was observed at least ten times. The V and J genes are TRBV7-3 and TRBJ2-7; tentatively, D is TRBD1 (6 bases). CDR3 length: 16 residues. Trimming stripped 1 base from V and 0 bases from J, with 13 bases between. Germline lookup yields CDR1 SGHTA and CDR2 FQGTGA. As DNA, the CDR3 is TGTGCCAGCAGCTTAATGGGCAGGGACACCTCCTACGAGCAGTACTTC. Translation: CASSLMGRDTSYEQYF.

There are many counts of this clonotype. The chain employs TRBV18 and TRBJ2-1; D perhaps matches TRBD2 (5 bases). V was shortened by 2 bases and J by 0 bases, with 11 bases between the two germline ends. Germline V gene lookup returns CDR1 KGHSH and CDR2 LQKENI. The CDR3 totals 16 residues. The CDR3 DNA is TGTGCCAGCTCACCATTACAAGGGAGCTCCTACAATGAGCAGTTCTTC. It encodes CASSPLQGSSYNEQFF.

At least ten counts were recorded for this clonotype. The chain has TRBV20-1 and TRBJ1-2; 7 bases agree with TRBD1. Germline CDR1 is DFQATT and CDR2 is SNEGSKA (reference sequence). Trimming at V came to 5 bases and at J to 4 bases, leaving 10 bases not matched to a gene. This CDR3 is 14 amino acids long. The CDR3 sequence: CSAAQTGLSYGYTF. The CDR3 DNA reads TGCAGTGCTGCACAGACAGGGTTGAGCTATGGCTACACCTTC.

By share, this clonotype ranks as medium-sized. V usage is TRBV3-1 and J usage is TRBJ2-5; TRBD2 matches 7 bases. The CDR3 loop spans 17 amino acids. Germline trimming cut 4 bases from V and 5 bases from J; bases unmatched to any gene: 16. Germline V CDR1 and CDR2: LGHDT, YNNKEL (reference sequence). Here the CDR3 reads CASSLSGTGPGGETQYF. The DNA of the CDR3 is TGTGCCAGCAGCCTCTCAGGAACAGGTCCCGGGGGGGAGACCCAGTACTTC.

There are many counts of this clonotype. The chain carries TRBV5-1 and TRBJ2-7; TRBD1 aligns across 8 bases. The CDR3 has 15 residues. J was trimmed by 5 bases and V by 3 bases; bases with no gene match: 10. Germline loops: CDR1 SGHRS, CDR2 YFSETQ. CDR3 sequence: CASSSDRATWDEQYF. In DNA form, the CDR3 reads TGCGCCAGCAGCTCGGACAGGGCTACGTGGGACGAGCAGTACTTC.

This clonotype has a count of ten or more. The chain recombines TRBV20-1 with TRBJ2-2; D gene ambiguous. The CDR3 sequence is 12 residues long. Between the trimmed V and J ends, which lost 6 bases and 4 bases, there was a span of 9 bases. The germline gives CDR1 DFQATT, CDR2 SNEGSKA (reference sequence). The CDR3 region has the DNA TGCAGTGCCAGCGTACCCACCGGGGAGCTGTTTTTT. Protein product: CSASVPTGELFF.

This clonotype was seen many times. The chain couples TRBV10-3 to TRBJ2-7; TRBD1 matches at 7 bases. J was trimmed by 3 bases and V by 8 bases; bases with no gene match: 7. Germline V gives CDR1 ENHRY, CDR2 SYGVKD. The CDR3 is made up of 13 amino acids. The CDR3 nucleotides read TGTGCCATCCAAGCAGGGGGAAGCTACGAGCAGTACTTC. Its protein product is CAIQAGGSYEQYF.

This clonotype was seen ten or more times. This sequence joins TRBV5-1 and TRBJ2-1; 8 positions agree with TRBD1. V shed 4 bases and J 10 bases; nucleotides not matched to a gene: 19. Germline CDR1 reads SGHRS; CDR2 reads YFSETQ. The CDR3 is 17 residues long. The CDR3 DNA sequence: TGCGCCAGCAGCACGTCCCCGGGACAGGTCCTCAGTTGGGAGCAGTTCTTC. It translates to CASSTSPGQVLSWEQFF.

The chain employs TRBV5-1 and TRBJ2-5, with D perhaps matching TRBD2 (6 bases). CDR1 and CDR2 (germline): SGHRS, YFSETQ. CDR3 length equals 14 residues. Trimming stripped 5 bases from V and 4 bases from J, with 15 bases between. DNA for the CDR3: TGCGCCAGCAGTATCGGGGTCGGGGGAGAGACCCAGTACTTC. This gives the protein CASSIGVGGETQYF.

As regards this clonotype: A read error may produce the germline difference seen at one junction end. V usage is TRBV14 and J usage is TRBJ1-1, with D tentatively TRBD1 (6 bases). Germline CDR1 is SGHDN and CDR2 is FVKESK. The CDR3 covers 14 residues. This CDR3 is CVSSLVDRLTEAFF. The CDR3 nucleotides are TGTGTCAGCAGCCTCGTGGACAGACTCACTGAAGCTTTCTTT.

This clonotype was seen ten or more times. This chain connects TRBV18 to TRBJ2-3; 7 bases align to TRBD1. V was clipped by 3 bases and J by 5 bases; unmatched bases: 5. The length of the CDR3 is 14 residues. The germline V gene has CDR1 KGHSH and CDR2 LQKENI. CDR3 nucleotide sequence: TGTGCCAGCTCACCGATAGGGGGCATAGATACGCAGTATTTT. Its protein is CASSPIGGIDTQYF.

This clonotype has a count of ten or more. The chain employs TRBV20-1 and TRBJ2-3, with 11 nucleotides matching TRBD2. Germline V gives CDR1 DFQATT, CDR2 SNEGSKA (reference sequence). V shed 5 bases and J 2 bases; nucleotides not matched to a gene: 3. The CDR3 runs to 14 residues. For the CDR3, the DNA is TGCAGTGCTCGACTAGCGGGGTACACAGATACGCAGTATTTT. Translation gives CSARLAGYTDTQYF.

This clonotype has ten or more counts. The chain recombines TRBV7-8 with TRBJ1-3; TRBD1 matches 9 bases. Per germline, CDR1 SGHVS and CDR2 FQNEAQ. J lost 0 bases, V lost 10 bases, and 16 bases had no gene match. The CDR3 is 18 residues long. In nucleotides, the CDR3 is TGTGCCACCACCGGCGGGACAGGGACTTCGCGCTCTGGAAACACCATATATTTT. Protein sequence: CATTGGTGTSRSGNTIYF.

In its sample, this clonotype was seen many times. The CDR3 is CASSVERGGYEQFF. CDR3 DNA sequence: TGTGCCAGCAGCGTAGAGCGGGGGGGCTATGAGCAGTTCTTC. The chain carries TRBV9 and TRBJ2-1; 10 bases agree with TRBD2. Germline V gene sequence: CDR1 SGDLS, CDR2 YYNGEE. Losses at the gene ends were 0 bases for V and 8 bases for J; bases not matched to a gene: 2. This CDR3 region has 14 residues. Combining the CDR3 with reference TRBV9 and TRBJ2-1 gives the whole variable domain DSGVTQTPKHLITATGQRVTLRCSPRSGDLSVYWYQQSLDQGLQFLIQYYNGEERAKGNILERFSAQQFPDLHSELNLSSLELGDSALYFCASSVERGGYEQFFGPGTRLTVL.

The chain joins TRBV18 to TRBJ2-7; no firm D call. The V end was cut by 4 bases, the J end by 0 bases, with 4 bases between. CDR1 and CDR2 from the germline V gene are KGHSH and LQKENI. The CDR3 is made up of 12 amino acids. CDR3: CASSQGSYEQYF. The CDR3 nucleotides read TGTGCCAGCTCACAGGGCTCCTACGAGCAGTACTTC. The full variable domain, its missing parts supplied by reference TRBV18 and TRBJ2-7, is NAGVMQNPRHLVRRRGQEARLRCSPMKGHSHVYWYRQLPEEGLKFMVYLQKENIIDESGMPKERFSAEFPKEGPSILRIQQVVRGDSAAYFCASSQGSYEQYFGPGTRLTVT.

This chain uses TRBV6-2 or TRBV6-3 with TRBJ2-5; D gene unclear. Trimming cost V 0 bases and J 5 bases, with 10 bases left between them. CDR1 is MNHEY, CDR2 SVGEGT, per germline. The CDR3 runs to 14 residues. CDR3 nucleotides: TGTGCCAGCAGTTACTCGAAGGTCCGCGAGACCCAGTACTTC. Amino acid sequence: CASSYSKVRETQYF.

In this sample, this clonotype turned up once. The DNA is left out, because the CDR3 cannot be placed on it with certainty; the CDR3 is given as TCRdb lists it. This chain links TRBV7-2 with TRBJ1-5. Germline loops: CDR1 SGHTA, CDR2 FQGNSA. From its first to its last residue, the CDR3 has 19 amino acids. The CDR3 loop reads CASSFYICSAAGTNQPQHF.

The V gene is TRBV6-5, the J gene TRBJ2-2; the D is unclear. In germline, CDR1 is MNHEY, CDR2 SVGAGI. There are 14 residues in the CDR3. Between the trimmed V and J ends, which lost 7 bases and 1 base, there was a span of 10 bases. The chain's CDR3 is CASMSAWNTGELFF. As DNA, the CDR3 is TGTGCCAGCATGTCTGCGTGGAACACCGGGGAGCTGTTTTTT.

This clonotype was counted a few times. This chain uses TRBV5-1 with TRBJ1-1; TRBD1 matches 7 bases. Trimming took 1 base from V and 2 from J; bases not matched to a gene: 2. This CDR3 has 14 amino acids. CDR1 and CDR2 (germline): SGHRS, YFSETQ. The CDR3 DNA sequence: TGCGCCAGCAGCTTGACAGGGGCTAACACTGAAGCTTTCTTT. Its protein is CASSLTGANTEAFF.